These 15 T cell receptor beta chains share one sample of origin, sequenced in a study of T-cell reconstitution after alpha-beta-depleted transplantation in children. As it was prepared, the TCRbeta library received unique molecular identifiers. Each CDR3 protein gets one entry after TCRdb re-called the PCR reads with MiXCR. The data hold roughly 490,000 distinct CDR3 sequences, with roughly 10% observed a single time. This material consisted of PBMCs, mostly from graft donor cells, taken 180 days after TCRalphabeta/CD19-depleted stem cell transplant. The receptors were gathered from a female patient between 2 and 15 years old who had a stem cell transplant for aplastic anemia, so the T cells may come from the graft donor.

The sample holds a few counts of this clonotype. This chain connects TRBV18 to TRBJ2-7; a weak D match, TRBD2 (6 bases). The germline CDR1 and CDR2 sequences are KGHSH and LQKENI. Trimming stripped 3 bases from V and 6 bases from J, with 15 bases between. The CDR3 is 14 residues long. CDR3 in amino acids: CASSPELAEGEQYF. The DNA of the CDR3 is TGTGCCAGCTCACCTGAATTAGCGGAGGGCGAGCAGTACTTC.

V gene TRBV10-2 combines with J gene TRBJ2-7; D gene uncertain. V shed 7 bases and J shed 5 bases, with 15 bases lying between them. Germline loops: CDR1 WSHSY, CDR2 SAAADI. This CDR3 region has 13 residues. The CDR3 nucleotides are TGCGCCAGCACCCCACTGGATGGGGACGAGCAGTACGTC. It encodes CASTPLDGDEQYV.

V usage is TRBV18 and J usage is TRBJ1-5, with 9 nucleotides matching TRBD1. CDR1 and CDR2 (germline): KGHSH, LQKENI. Trimming cost V 5 bases and J 4 bases; bases outside gene matches: 15. The CDR3 runs 18 residues. CDR3 sequence: CASSARPGTGIPNQPQHF. The CDR3 coding sequence is TGTGCCAGCTCAGCCCGACCCGGGACAGGGATCCCAAATCAGCCCCAGCATTTT. The complete variable domain, with remaining parts taken from reference TRBV18 and TRBJ1-5, reads NAGVMQNPRHLVRRRGQEARLRCSPMKGHSHVYWYRQLPEEGLKFMVYLQKENIIDESGMPKERFSAEFPKEGPSILRIQQVVRGDSAAYFCASSARPGTGIPNQPQHFGDGTRLSIL.

The chain carries TRBV28 and TRBJ2-1; 11 positions agree with TRBD1. V lost 9 bases and J lost 0; bases outside the gene matches: 1. Germline V gives CDR1 MDHEN, CDR2 SYDVKM. This CDR3 has 14 amino acids. The CDR3 DNA reads as TGTGCCAGTGGGACAGGGGGCTCCTACAATGAGCAGTTCTTC. Translating gives CASGTGGSYNEQFF.

The rearrangement uses TRBV7-9 and TRBJ2-7; tentative D call: TRBD2 (6 bases). CDR3 length equals 14 residues. The germline gives CDR1 SEHNR, CDR2 FQNEAQ (reference sequence). V was cut by 6 bases and J by 0 bases, with 12 bases left in between. DNA for the CDR3: TGTGCCAGCAGTGGGACTTTAATCTCCTACGAGCAGTACTTC. This translates into CASSGTLISYEQYF.

This clonotype appeared a few times. The CDR3, as DNA: TGCAGTGCTAGAGACCGATGGGCGGGAAGTGATGAGCAGTTCTTC. This translates into CSARDRWAGSDEQFF. This sequence joins TRBV20-1 and TRBJ2-1; maybe TRBD2 (6 bases). Trimming took 0 bases from V and 8 from J, leaving 17 bases between them. This CDR3 is built from 15 residues. Germline loops: CDR1 DFQATT, CDR2 SNEGSKA (reference sequence).

On this clonotype itself: A much larger clone lies a single base off, so this may be a read error. The rearrangement links TRBV29-1 to TRBJ2-6, with D perhaps given as TRBD1 or TRBD2 (6 bases each). Looked up from germline, CDR1 is SQVTM and CDR2 is ANQGSEA. The CDR3 totals 14 residues. Here the CDR3 DNA reads TGCAGCGTTGGCACGGGGGCAGGGGCCAACGGCCTGACTTTC. Translating it yields CSVGTGAGANGLTF.

This clonotype occurred a few times. This chain links TRBV10-2 with TRBJ1-5; D unresolved. Trimming stripped 4 bases from V and 1 base from J, with 17 bases between. The germline V gene has CDR1 WSHSY and CDR2 SAAADI. The CDR3 runs to 17 residues. CDR3 loop: CASSVRIGSMSNQPQHF. CDR3 sequence (DNA): TGCGCCAGCAGTGTCCGGATCGGATCGATGAGCAATCAGCCCCAGCATTTT.

This clonotype was found a few times. CDR3 sequence reads: CSARQAPGAGELFF. For the CDR3, the DNA is TGCAGTGCAAGACAGGCCCCGGGGGCCGGGGAGCTGTTTTTT. The J gene is TRBJ2-2, the V gene TRBV20-1; D possibly uses TRBD1 or TRBD2 (6 bases each). The CDR3 has 14 residues. V lost 6 bases, J lost 6 bases, and 17 bases lay in between. CDR1 is DFQATT, CDR2 SNEGSKA, per germline (reference sequence).

The V call is TRBV10-2, the J call TRBJ2-6; no firm D call. There are 14 residues in the CDR3. V was clipped by 7 bases and J by 0 bases, with 7 bases between them. The V gene's germline CDR1 is WSHSY and CDR2 SAAADI. Here the CDR3 reads CASIEVSGANVLTF. The CDR3 DNA sequence: TGCGCCAGCATCGAGGTCTCTGGGGCCAACGTCCTGACTTTC.

CDR3 coding DNA: TGTGCCAGTAGTATCCTAGCGGGAGTACGGCAAGAGACCCAGTACTTC. Encoded protein: CASSILAGVRQETQYF. This sequence joins TRBV19 and TRBJ2-5; 10 nucleotides align to TRBD2. CDR3 size: 16 residues. Trimming took 3 bases from V and 2 from J; bases not matched to a gene: 6. The germline CDR1 and CDR2 sequences are LNHDA and SQIVND (reference sequence).

This clonotype was counted a few times. The chain uses TRBV7-9 and TRBJ1-2; D might be TRBD1 (6 bases). The CDR3 is made up of 12 amino acids. Trimming took off 5 bases at V and 6 bases at J, with 10 bases between the two ends. The germline CDR1 and CDR2 sequences are SEHNR and FQNEAQ (reference sequence). The CDR3 region is CASSERQDGYTF. For the CDR3, the DNA is TGTGCCAGCAGCGAAAGACAGGATGGCTACACCTTC.

This clonotype was observed a few times. This chain connects TRBV3-1 to TRBJ1-5; possible D gene TRBD1, 5 bases. Germline V gene sequence: CDR1 LGHDT, CDR2 YNNKEL (reference sequence). V gave up 2 bases and J gave up 11 bases, with 10 bases separating them. The CDR3 is made up of 12 amino acids. CDR3 bases: TGTGCCAGCAGCCAACAGGGATCGACCCAGCATTTT. This gives the protein CASSQQGSTQHF.

The rearrangement links TRBV28 to TRBJ1-1; D is unclear. CDR3 length: 14 residues. The V and J ends lost 6 bases and 0 bases respectively, with 11 bases between them. Germline values: CDR1 MDHEN, CDR2 SYDVKM. CDR3 loop: CASRPTTVNTEAFF. For the CDR3, the DNA is TGTGCCAGCAGACCCACGACGGTGAACACTGAAGCTTTCTTT. Together with reference TRBV28 and TRBJ1-1, the CDR3 gives the full variable domain: DVKVTQSSRYLVKRTGEKVFLECVQDMDHENMFWYRQDPGLGLRLIYFSYDVKMKEKGDIPEGYSVSREKKERFSLILESASTNQTSMYLCASRPTTVNTEAFFGQGTRLTVV.

A few counts support this clonotype. V gene TRBV12-3 or TRBV12-4 combines with J gene TRBJ1-2; no clear D gene. This CDR3 contains 13 residues. With 7 bases removed from V and 8 bases from J, the gap between germline ends came to 17 bases. The CDR3 spells CASTYSRGDGYTF. The CDR3 DNA follows: TGTGCCAGCACCTATTCGAGAGGAGACGGCTACACCTTC.